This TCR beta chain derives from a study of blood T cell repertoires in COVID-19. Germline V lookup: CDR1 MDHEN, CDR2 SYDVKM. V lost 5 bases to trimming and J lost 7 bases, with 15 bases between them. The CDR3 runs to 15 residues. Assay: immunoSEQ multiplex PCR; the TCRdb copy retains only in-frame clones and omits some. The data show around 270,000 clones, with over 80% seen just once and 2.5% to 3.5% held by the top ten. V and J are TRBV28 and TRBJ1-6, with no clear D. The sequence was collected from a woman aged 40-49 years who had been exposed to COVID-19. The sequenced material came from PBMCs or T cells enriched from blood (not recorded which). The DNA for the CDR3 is TGTGCCAGCAGTGCGGCGGGTGGGGTAAATTCACCCCTCCACTTT. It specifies CASSAAGGVNSPLHF.